This TCR beta chain is drawn from a study of blood T cell repertoires in COVID-19. About the research overall: Researchers got acute and convalescent COVID-19 samples from the United States, Italy and Spain. The analysed material was cDNA or gDNA that came from T cells, B-cell-depleted T cells, or PBMCs.

The CDR3 has 16 amino acids. Germline assignment: CDR1 LNHDA and CDR2 SQIVND (reference sequence). J lost 8 bases, V lost 3 bases, and 10 bases had no gene match. Original handling: It was from reference gene primer amplification that nucleated cell counts were estimated. The method was immunoSEQ multiplex PCR; TCRdb's version includes in-frame clones alone and lacks a portion of them. The D gene and trimming were derived from the DNA, and the V and J assignments and clone size from that table. The table includes some 120,000 clones, roughly 82% detected once. The chain joins TRBV19 to TRBJ1-3, with TRBD1 matching 10 bases. Material for sequencing was peripheral blood. This TCR was recovered from a human donor in a cohort sampled during active COVID-19. CDR3 nucleotide sequence: TGTGCCAGTAGTATCTCCGGGACAGGGGATCCGGACACCATATATTTT. Translating it yields CASSISGTGDPDTIYF.